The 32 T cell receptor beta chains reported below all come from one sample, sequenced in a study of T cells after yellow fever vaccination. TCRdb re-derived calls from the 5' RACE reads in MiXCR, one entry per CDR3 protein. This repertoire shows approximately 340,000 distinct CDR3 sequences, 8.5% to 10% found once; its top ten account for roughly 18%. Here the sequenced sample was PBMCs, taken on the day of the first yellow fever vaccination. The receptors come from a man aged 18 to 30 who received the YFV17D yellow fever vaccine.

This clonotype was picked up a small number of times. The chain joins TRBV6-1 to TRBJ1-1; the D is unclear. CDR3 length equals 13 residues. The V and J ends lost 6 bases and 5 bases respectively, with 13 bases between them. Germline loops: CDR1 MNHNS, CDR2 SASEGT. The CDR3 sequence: CASRQNRGTEAFF. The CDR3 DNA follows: TGTGCCAGCAGGCAGAATCGAGGGACTGAAGCTTTCTTT.

DNA for the CDR3: TGTGCCAGCAGTTACCCCGGGAGGGGTGGAGGGGAGACCCAGTACTTC. It yields the protein CASSYPGRGGGETQYF. The chain couples TRBV6-5 to TRBJ2-5; 8 nucleotides align to TRBD2. Germline CDR1 and CDR2: MNHEY and SVGAGI. The CDR3 extends over 16 amino acids. The J segment lost 5 bases and the V segment lost 2 bases, leaving 10 bases of the junction unmatched.

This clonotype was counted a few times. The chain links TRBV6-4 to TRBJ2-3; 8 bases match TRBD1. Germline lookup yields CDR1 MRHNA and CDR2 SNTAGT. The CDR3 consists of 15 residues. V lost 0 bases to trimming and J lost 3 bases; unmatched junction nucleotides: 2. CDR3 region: CASSDSQGATDTQYF. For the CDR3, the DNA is TGTGCCAGCAGTGACTCTCAGGGGGCAACAGATACGCAGTATTTT.

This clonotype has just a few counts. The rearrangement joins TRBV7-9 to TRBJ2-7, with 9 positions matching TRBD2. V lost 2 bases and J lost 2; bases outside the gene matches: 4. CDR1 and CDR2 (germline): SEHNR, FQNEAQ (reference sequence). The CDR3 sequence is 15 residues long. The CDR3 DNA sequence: TGTGCCAGCAGCTTAAGTCAGCGGGGGGCCTACGAGCAGTACTTC. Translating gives CASSLSQRGAYEQYF.

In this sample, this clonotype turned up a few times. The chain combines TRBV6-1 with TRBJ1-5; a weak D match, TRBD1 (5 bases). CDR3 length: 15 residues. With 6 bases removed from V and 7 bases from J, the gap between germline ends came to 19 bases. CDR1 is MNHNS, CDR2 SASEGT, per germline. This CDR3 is CASSPDWDWDQPQHF. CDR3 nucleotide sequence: TGTGCCAGCAGCCCCGATTGGGACTGGGACCAGCCCCAGCATTTT.

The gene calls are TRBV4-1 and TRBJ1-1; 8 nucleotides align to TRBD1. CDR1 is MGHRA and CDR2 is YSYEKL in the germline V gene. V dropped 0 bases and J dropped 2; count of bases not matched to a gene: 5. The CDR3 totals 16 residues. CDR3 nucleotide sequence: TGCGCCAGCAGCCAAGATCGGCAGGGGGCAAACACTGAAGCTTTCTTT. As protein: CASSQDRQGANTEAFF.

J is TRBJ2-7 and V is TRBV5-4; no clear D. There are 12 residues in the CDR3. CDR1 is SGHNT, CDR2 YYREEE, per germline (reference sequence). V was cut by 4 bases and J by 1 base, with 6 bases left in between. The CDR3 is CASSLRSYEQYF. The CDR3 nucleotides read TGTGCCAGCAGCCTGCGATCCTACGAGCAGTACTTC.

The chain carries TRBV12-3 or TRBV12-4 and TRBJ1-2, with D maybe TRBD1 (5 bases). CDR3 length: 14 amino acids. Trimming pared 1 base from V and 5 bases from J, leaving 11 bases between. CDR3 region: CASSLDGAWYGYTF. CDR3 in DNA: TGTGCCAGCAGTTTAGATGGGGCGTGGTATGGCTACACCTTC.

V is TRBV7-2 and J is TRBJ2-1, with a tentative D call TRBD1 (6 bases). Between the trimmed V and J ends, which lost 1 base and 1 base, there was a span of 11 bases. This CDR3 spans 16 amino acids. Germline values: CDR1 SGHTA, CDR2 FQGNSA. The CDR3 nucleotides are TGTGCCAGCAGCTTAGTCTTGGGGGCGTCCTACAATGAGCAGTTCTTC. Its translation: CASSLVLGASYNEQFF.

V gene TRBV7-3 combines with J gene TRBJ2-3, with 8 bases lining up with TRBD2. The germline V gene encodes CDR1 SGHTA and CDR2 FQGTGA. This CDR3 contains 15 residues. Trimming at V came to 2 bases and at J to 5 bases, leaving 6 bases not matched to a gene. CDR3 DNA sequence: TGTGCCAGCAGCTTAGGGGGACTAGTCCTAGATACGCAGTATTTT. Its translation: CASSLGGLVLDTQYF.

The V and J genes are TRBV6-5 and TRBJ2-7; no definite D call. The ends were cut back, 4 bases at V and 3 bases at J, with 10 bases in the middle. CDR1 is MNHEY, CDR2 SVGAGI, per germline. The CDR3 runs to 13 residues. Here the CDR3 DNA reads TGTGCCAGCAGTTCTTCAGGCCACTACGAGCAGTACGTC. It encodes CASSSSGHYEQYV.

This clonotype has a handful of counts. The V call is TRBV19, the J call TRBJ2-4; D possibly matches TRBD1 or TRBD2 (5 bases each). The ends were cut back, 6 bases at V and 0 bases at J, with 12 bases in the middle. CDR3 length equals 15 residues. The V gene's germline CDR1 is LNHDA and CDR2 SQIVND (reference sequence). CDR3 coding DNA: TGTGCCAGTAGGGGGACGCCACTAGCCAAAAACATTCAGTACTTC. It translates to CASRGTPLAKNIQYF.

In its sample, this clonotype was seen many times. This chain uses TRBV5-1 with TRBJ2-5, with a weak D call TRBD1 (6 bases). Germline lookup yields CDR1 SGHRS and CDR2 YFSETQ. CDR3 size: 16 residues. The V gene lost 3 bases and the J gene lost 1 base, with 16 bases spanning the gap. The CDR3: CASSSDPQGTQETQYF. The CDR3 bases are TGCGCCAGCAGCTCGGACCCGCAGGGGACCCAAGAGACCCAGTACTTC.

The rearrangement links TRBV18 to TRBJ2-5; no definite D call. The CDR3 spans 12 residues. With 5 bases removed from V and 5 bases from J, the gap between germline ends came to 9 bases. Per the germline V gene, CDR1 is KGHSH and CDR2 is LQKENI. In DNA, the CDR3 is TGTGCCAGCTCAGCCACGAGGGAGACCCAGTACTTC. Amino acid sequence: CASSATRETQYF.

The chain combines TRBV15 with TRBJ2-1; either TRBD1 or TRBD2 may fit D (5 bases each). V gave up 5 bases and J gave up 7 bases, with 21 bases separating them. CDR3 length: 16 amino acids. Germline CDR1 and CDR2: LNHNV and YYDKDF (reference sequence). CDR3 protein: CATSADSTSEGNEQFF. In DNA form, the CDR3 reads TGTGCCACCAGCGCAGACAGCACCAGCGAGGGGAATGAGCAGTTCTTC.

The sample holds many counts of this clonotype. This CDR3 reads CASSEGRGENTEAFF. The CDR3 bases are TGTGCCAGCAGCGAAGGGAGGGGGGAGAACACTGAAGCTTTCTTT. The chain is built from TRBV13 and TRBJ1-1, with D perhaps TRBD1 (6 bases). The CDR3 loop spans 15 amino acids. With 5 bases removed from V and 1 base from J, the gap between germline ends came to 14 bases. The V gene's germline CDR1 is PRHDT and CDR2 FYEKMQ (reference sequence).

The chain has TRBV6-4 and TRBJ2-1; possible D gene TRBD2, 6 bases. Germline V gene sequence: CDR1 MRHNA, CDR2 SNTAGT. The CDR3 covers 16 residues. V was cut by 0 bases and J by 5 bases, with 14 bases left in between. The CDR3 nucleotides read TGTGCCAGCAGTGACTCGTTCACTAGACTAGACAATGAGCAGTTCTTC. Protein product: CASSDSFTRLDNEQFF.

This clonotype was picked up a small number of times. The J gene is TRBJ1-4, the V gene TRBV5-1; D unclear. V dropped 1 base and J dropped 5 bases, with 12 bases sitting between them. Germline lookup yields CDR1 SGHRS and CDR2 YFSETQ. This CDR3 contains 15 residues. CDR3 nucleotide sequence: TGCGCCAGCAGCTTGCAACCACCGGGGAATGAAAAACTGTTTTTT. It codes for CASSLQPPGNEKLFF.

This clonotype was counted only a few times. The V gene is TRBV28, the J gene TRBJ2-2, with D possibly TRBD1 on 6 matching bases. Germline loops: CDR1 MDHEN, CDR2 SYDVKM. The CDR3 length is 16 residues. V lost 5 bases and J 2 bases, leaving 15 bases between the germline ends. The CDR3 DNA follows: TGTGCCAGCAGTCCCTCGGGACACCTTAACACCGGGGAGCTGTTTTTT. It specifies CASSPSGHLNTGELFF.

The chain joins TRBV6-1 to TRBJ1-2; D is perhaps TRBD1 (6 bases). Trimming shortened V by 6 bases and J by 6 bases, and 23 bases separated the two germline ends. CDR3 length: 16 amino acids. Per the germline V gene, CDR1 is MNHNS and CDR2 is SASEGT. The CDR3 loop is CASRIWRGGAIDGYTF. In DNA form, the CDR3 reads TGTGCCAGCAGAATTTGGCGGGGGGGCGCGATTGATGGCTACACCTTC.

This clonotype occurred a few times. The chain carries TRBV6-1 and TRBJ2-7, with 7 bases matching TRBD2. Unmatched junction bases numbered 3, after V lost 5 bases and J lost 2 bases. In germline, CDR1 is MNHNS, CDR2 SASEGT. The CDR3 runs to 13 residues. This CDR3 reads CASSREVTYEQYF. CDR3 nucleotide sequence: TGTGCCAGCAGTCGGGAGGTGACCTACGAGCAGTACTTC.

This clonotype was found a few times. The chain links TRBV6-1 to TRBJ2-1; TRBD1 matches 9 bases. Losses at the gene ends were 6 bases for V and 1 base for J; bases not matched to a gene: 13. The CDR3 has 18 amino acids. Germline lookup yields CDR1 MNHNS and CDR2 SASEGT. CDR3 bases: TGTGCCAGCAGCCCACAGGGGGCTTCCCTCCCTTCCTACAATGAGCAGTTCTTC. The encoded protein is CASSPQGASLPSYNEQFF.

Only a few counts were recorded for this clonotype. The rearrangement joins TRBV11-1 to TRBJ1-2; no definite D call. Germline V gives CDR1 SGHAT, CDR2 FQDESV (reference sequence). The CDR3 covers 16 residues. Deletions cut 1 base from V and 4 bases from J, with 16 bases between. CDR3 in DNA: TGTGCCAGCAGCTTAGGGAGTGGCAGCTCACCCTATGGCTACACCTTC. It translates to CASSLGSGSSPYGYTF.

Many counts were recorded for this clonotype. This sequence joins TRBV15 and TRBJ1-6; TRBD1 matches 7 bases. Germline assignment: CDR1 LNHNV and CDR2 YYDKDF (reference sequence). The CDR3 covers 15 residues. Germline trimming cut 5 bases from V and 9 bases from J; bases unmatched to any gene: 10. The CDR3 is CATSVSTGLVSPLHF. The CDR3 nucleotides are TGTGCCACCAGCGTCTCGACAGGGTTGGTTTCACCCCTCCACTTT.

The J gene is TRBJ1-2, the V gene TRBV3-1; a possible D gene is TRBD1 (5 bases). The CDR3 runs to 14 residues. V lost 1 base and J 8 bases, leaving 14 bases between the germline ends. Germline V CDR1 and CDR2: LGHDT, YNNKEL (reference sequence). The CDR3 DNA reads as TGTGCCAGCAGCCAAGGTCAGGGTCCGGAAGGCTACACCTTC. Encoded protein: CASSQGQGPEGYTF. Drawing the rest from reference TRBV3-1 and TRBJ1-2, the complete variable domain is DTAVSQTPKYLVTQMGNDKSIKCEQNLGHDTMYWYKQDSKKFLKIMFSYNNKELIINETVPNRFSPKSPDKAHLNLHINSLELGDSAVYFCASSQGQGPEGYTFGSGTRLTVV.

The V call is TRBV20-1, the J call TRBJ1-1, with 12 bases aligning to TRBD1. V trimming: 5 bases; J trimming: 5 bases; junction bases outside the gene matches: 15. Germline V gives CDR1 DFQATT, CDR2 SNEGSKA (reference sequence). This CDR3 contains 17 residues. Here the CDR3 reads CSALRRVGDRGRTEAFF. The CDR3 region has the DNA TGCAGTGCTCTACGAAGGGTAGGGGACAGGGGGCGAACTGAAGCTTTCTTT.

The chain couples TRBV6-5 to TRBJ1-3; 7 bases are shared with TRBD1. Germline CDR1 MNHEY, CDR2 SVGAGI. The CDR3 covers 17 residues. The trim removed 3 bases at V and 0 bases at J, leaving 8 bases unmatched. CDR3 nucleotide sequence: TGTGCCAGCAGTTATTCGACAGGGAGGTCCTCTGGAAACACCATATATTTT. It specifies CASSYSTGRSSGNTIYF.

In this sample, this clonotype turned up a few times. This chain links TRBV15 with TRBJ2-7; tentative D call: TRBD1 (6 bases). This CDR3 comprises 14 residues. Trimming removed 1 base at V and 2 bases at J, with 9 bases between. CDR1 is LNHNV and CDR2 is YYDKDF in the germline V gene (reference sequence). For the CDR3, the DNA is TGTGCCACCAGCAGAGCTCAGGGGACCTACGAGCAGTACTTC. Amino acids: CATSRAQGTYEQYF.

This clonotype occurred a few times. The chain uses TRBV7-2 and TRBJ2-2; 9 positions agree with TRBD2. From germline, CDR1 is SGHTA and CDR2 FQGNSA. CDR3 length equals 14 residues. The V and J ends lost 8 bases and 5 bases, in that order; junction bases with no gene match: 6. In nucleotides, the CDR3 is TGTGCCAGCCGCGGGGGGGCCGGTACCGGGGAGCTGTTTTTT. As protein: CASRGGAGTGELFF.

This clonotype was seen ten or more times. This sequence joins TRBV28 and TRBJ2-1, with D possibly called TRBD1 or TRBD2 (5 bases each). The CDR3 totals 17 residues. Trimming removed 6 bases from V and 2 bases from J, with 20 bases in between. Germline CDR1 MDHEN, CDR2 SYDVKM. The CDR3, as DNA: TGTGCCAGCAGCCACGAGGGGACGAGGACTCCCTACAATGAGCAGTTCTTC. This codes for CASSHEGTRTPYNEQFF.

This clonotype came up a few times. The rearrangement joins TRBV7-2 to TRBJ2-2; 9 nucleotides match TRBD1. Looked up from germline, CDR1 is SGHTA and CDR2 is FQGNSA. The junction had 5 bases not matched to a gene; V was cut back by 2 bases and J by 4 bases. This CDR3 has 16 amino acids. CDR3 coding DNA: TGTGCCAGCAGCTTATCACAGGGGGCGAGCACCGGGGAGCTGTTTTTT. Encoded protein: CASSLSQGASTGELFF.

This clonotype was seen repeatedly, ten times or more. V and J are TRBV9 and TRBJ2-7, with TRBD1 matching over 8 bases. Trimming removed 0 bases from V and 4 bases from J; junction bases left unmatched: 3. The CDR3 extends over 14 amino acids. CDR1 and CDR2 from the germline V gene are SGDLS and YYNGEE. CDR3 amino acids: CASSVGGQGYEQYF. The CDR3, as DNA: TGTGCCAGCAGCGTAGGCGGACAGGGTTACGAGCAGTACTTC.